This is a list of T cell receptor beta chains from one sample in a study of cytomegalovirus exposure and HLA in healthy donors. The repertoire was sequenced with immunoSEQ multiplex PCR; TCRdb's copy has only in-frame clones and lacks some. The sample yields some 150,000 clones, roughly 80% seen once. Sample: PBMCs. The receptors here all came from a boy aged 2-15 years in good health and CMV-seronegative. Both conserved end residues are part of each CDR3. A D gene is named only where the DNA matches it firmly. Some rows mark clone size as missing; the rest say once, few, many or name a class of expanded clone.

TRBV28,TRBD1,TRBJ1-5,few,CASSKDRGNQPQHF,TGTGCCAGCAGTAAGGACAGGGGCAATCAGCCCCAGCATTTT
TRBV28,.,TRBJ2-7,.,CASSSPSGLTGILDEQYF,TGTGCCAGCAGTTCACCGAGTGGCCTGACAGGAATCCTGGACGAGCAGTACTTC
TRBV7-3,TRBD2,TRBJ2-2,.,CASSLTSTSGSLTGELFF,TGTGCCAGCAGCCTCACAAGTACTAGCGGGAGTCTAACCGGGGAGCTGTTTTTT
TRBV2,TRBD2,TRBJ2-3,.,CASKLLAGGTDTQYF,TGTGCCAGCAAGTTACTAGCGGGGGGGACAGATACGCAGTATTTT
TRBV29-1,.,TRBJ2-1,.,CSVEKAGPREQFF,TGCAGCGTTGAAAAGGCAGGGCCAAGGGAGCAGTTCTTC
TRBV14,TRBD2,TRBJ2-1,.,CASSQLGRASGTDEQFF,TGTGCCAGCAGCCAACTCGGCCGTGCTAGCGGGACCGATGAGCAGTTCTTC
TRBV6-5,.,TRBJ2-7,.,CASSYRESYEQYF,TGTGCCAGCAGTTACCGGGAGAGCTACGAGCAGTACTTC
TRBV27,.,TRBJ1-5,.,CASSFLGVHSNQPQHF,TGTGCCAGCAGTTTCCTTGGAGTACATAGCAATCAGCCCCAGCATTTT
TRBV5-4,.,TRBJ1-3,.,CASSLPEANTIYF,TGTGCCAGCAGCTTGCCAGAGGCAAACACCATATATTTT
TRBV5-1,TRBD1,TRBJ2-1,.,CASSLAGTGVSSYNEQFF,TGCGCCAGCAGCTTGGCAGGGACAGGGGTTAGCTCCTACAATGAGCAGTTCTTC
TRBV28,.,TRBJ2-7,.,CASFGGGSEQYF,TGTGCCAGTTTCGGAGGGGGCAGCGAGCAGTACTTC
TRBV25-1,TRBD1,TRBJ2-7,.,CASSEPGGFYEQYF,TGTGCCAGCAGTGAGCCAGGGGGATTCTACGAGCAGTACTTC
TRBV10-3,.,TRBJ2-3,few,CAISESKGAADTQYF,TGTGCCATCAGTGAGTCGAAAGGGGCGGCGGATACGCAGTATTTT
TRBV5-4,.,TRBJ1-1,.,CASSLTGNTEAFF,TGTGCCAGCAGCTTGACAGGAAACACTGAAGCTTTCTTT
TRBV10-3,.,TRBJ2-2,.,CAIPKTVADTGELFF,TGTGCCATTCCCAAGACTGTGGCAGACACCGGGGAGCTGTTTTTT
TRBV4-2,TRBD2,TRBJ2-1,.,CASSQDLGGSSYNEQFF,TGTGCCAGCAGCCAAGATCTGGGCGGGAGCTCCTACAATGAGCAGTTCTTC
TRBV11-1,.,TRBJ2-1,.,CASTPGDAFLSYNEQFF,TGTGCCAGCACCCCGGGGGATGCCTTCCTCTCCTACAATGAGCAGTTCTTC
TRBV12-5,.,TRBJ1-5,few,CASGLVAGRQPQHF,TGTGCTAGTGGTTTGGTGGCAGGGCGTCAGCCCCAGCATTTT
TRBV5-1,TRBD1,TRBJ2-1,.,CASSLGYRGDEQFF,TGCGCCAGCAGCTTGGGTTACAGGGGCGATGAGCAGTTCTTC
TRBV5-4,.,TRBJ2-1,.,CAFSSYNEQFF,TGTGCCTTCAGCTCCTACAATGAGCAGTTCTTC